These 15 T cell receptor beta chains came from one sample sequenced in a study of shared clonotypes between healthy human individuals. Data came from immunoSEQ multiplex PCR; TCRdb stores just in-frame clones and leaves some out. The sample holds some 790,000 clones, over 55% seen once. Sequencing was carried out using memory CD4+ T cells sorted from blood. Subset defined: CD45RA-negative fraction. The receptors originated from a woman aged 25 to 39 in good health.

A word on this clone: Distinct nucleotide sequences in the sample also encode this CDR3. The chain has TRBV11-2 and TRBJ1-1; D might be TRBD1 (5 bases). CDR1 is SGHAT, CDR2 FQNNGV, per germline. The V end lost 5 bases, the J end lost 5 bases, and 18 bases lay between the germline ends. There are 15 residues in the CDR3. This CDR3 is CASSLTQGAGTEAFF. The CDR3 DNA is TGTGCCAGCAGCCTAACACAAGGGGCGGGGACTGAAGCTTTCTTT.

The CDR3 nucleotides read TGTGCCAGCGGCTCTACAGGGTACTATGGCTACACCTTC. Its protein is CASGSTGYYGYTF. The chain combines TRBV2 with TRBJ1-2; D may be TRBD1 (6 bases). Between the trimmed V and J ends, which lost 8 bases and 3 bases, there was a span of 13 bases. Germline V gene data show CDR1 as SNHLY and CDR2 as FYNNEI. This CDR3 comprises 13 residues.

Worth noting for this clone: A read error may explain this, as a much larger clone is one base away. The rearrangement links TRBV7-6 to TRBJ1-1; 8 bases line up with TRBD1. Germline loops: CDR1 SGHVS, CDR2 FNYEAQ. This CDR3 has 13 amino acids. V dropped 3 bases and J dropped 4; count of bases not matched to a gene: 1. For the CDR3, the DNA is TGTGCCAGCAGCTTGGGACAGGTCACTGAAGCTTTCTTT. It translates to CASSLGQVTEAFF.

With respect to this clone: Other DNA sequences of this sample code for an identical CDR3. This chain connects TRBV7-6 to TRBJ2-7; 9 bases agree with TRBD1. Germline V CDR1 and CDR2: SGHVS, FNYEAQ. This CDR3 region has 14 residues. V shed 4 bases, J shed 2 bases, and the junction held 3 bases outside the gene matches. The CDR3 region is CASSSGQGTYEQYF. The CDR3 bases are TGTGCCAGCAGCTCCGGACAGGGGACCTACGAGCAGTACTTC.

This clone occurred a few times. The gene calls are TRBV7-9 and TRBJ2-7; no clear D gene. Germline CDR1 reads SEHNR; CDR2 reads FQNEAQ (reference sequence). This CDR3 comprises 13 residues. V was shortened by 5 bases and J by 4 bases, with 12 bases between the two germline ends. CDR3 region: CASSPNWGYEQYF. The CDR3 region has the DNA TGTGCCAGCAGCCCTAACTGGGGTTACGAGCAGTACTTC.

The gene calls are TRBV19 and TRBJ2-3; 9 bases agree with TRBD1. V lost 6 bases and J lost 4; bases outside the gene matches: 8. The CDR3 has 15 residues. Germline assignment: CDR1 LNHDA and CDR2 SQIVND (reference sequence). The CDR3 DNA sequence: TGTGCCAGTAGCCCCGGGACAGGGTTGTCAGATACGCAGTATTTT. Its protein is CASSPGTGLSDTQYF. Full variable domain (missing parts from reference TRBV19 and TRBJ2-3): DGGITQSPKYLFRKEGQNVTLSCEQNLNHDAMYWYRQDPGQGLRLIYYSQIVNDFQKGDIAEGYSVSREKKESFPLTVTSAQKNPTAFYLCASSPGTGLSDTQYFGPGTRLTVL.

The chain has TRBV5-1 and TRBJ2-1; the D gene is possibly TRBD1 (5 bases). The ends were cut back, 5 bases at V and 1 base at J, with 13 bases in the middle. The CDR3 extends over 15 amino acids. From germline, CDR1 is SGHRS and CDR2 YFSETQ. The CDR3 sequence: CASSKQDPSYNEQFF. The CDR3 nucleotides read TGCGCCAGCAGTAAACAGGACCCTTCCTACAATGAGCAGTTCTTC.

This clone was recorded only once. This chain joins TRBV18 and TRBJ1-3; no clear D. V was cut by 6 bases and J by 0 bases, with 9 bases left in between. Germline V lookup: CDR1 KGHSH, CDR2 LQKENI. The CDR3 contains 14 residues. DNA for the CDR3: TGTGCCAGCTCCATCCCGAGCTCTGGAAACACCATATATTTT. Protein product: CASSIPSSGNTIYF. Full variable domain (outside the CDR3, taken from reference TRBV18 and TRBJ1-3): NAGVMQNPRHLVRRRGQEARLRCSPMKGHSHVYWYRQLPEEGLKFMVYLQKENIIDESGMPKERFSAEFPKEGPSILRIQQVVRGDSAAYFCASSIPSSGNTIYFGEGSWLTVV.

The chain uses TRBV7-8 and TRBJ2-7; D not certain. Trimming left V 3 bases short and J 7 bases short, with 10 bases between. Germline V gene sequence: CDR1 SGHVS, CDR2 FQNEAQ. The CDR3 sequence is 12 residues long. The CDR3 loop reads CASSLPALEQYF. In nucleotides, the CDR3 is TGTGCCAGCAGCTTGCCCGCCCTGGAGCAGTACTTC.

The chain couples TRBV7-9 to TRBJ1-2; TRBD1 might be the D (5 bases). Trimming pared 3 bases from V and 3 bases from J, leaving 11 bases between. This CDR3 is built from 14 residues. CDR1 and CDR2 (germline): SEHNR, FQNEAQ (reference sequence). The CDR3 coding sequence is TGTGCCAGCAGCTTTTTGGTCAGGGACTATGGCTACACCTTC. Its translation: CASSFLVRDYGYTF. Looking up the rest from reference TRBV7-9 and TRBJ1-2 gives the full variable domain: DTGVSQNPRHKITKRGQNVTFRCDPISEHNRLYWYRQTLGQGPEFLTYFQNEAQLEKSRLLSDRFSAERPKGSFSTLEIQRTEQGDSAMYLCASSFLVRDYGYTFGSGTRLTVV.

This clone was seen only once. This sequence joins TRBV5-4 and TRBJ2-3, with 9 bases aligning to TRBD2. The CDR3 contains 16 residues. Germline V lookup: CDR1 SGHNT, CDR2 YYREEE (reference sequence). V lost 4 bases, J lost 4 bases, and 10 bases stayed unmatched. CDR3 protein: CASSPRGGRAPDTQYF. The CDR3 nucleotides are TGTGCCAGCAGCCCAAGGGGCGGGAGGGCCCCAGATACGCAGTATTTT.

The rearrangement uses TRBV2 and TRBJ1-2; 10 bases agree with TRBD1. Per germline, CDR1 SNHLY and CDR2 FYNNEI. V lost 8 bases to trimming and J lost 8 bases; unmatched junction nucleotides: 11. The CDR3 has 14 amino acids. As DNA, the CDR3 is TGTGCCAGCCGATCGACAGGGGGCTTCCGGGGCTACACCTTC. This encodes CASRSTGGFRGYTF. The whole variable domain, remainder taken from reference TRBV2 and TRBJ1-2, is EPEVTQTPSHQVTQMGQEVILRCVPISNHLYFYWYRQILGQKVEFLVSFYNNEISEKSEIFDDQFSVERPDGSNFTLKIRSTKLEDSAMYFCASRSTGGFRGYTFGSGTRLTVV.

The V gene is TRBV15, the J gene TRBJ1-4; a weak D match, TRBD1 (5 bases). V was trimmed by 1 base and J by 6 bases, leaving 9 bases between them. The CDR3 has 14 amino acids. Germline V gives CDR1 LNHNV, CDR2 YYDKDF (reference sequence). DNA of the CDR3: TGTGCCACCAGCAGAGGGGACTCGGATGAAAAACTGTTTTTT. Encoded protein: CATSRGDSDEKLFF. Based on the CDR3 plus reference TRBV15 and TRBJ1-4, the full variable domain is DAMVIQNPRYQVTQFGKPVTLSCSQTLNHNVMYWYQQKSSQAPKLLFHYYDKDFNNEADTPDNFQSRRPNTSFCFLDIRSPGLGDTAMYLCATSRGDSDEKLFFGSGTQLSVL.

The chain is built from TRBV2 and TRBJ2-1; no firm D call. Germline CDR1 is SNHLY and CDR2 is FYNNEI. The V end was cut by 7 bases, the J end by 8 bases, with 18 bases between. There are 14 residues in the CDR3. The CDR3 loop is CASTFSSSEDEQFF. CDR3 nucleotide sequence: TGTGCCAGCACGTTTTCATCCTCCGAGGATGAGCAGTTCTTC.

The CDR3: CASSLYRESAAFF. The CDR3 DNA reads as TGTGCCAGCAGCCTATATCGGGAATCGGCCGCTTTCTTT. The rearrangement uses TRBV6-5 and TRBJ1-1, with no clear D. CDR3 length: 13 amino acids. CDR1 MNHEY and CDR2 SVGAGI come from the germline V gene. Trimming left V 6 bases short and J 11 bases short, with 19 bases between.